These T cell receptor beta chains were read from a single sample in a study of T cells in Graves' hyperthyroidism and ophthalmopathy. Each CDR3 protein gets one entry after TCRdb re-called the multiplex PCR reads with MiXCR. The data show around 350,000 distinct CDR3 sequences, roughly 19% seen once. Sequenced: blood. All receptors come from a woman aged 18-30 years with Graves' hyperthyroidism. CDR3s include the opening cysteine and the closing phenylalanine or tryptophan. A D gene is named only where the DNA matches it firmly.

TRBJ1-2 TRBV6-5 NA CASSYGGDGSRGYTF
TRBJ2-5 TRBV7-8 TRBD2 CASSSWAFVSGGRTTQYF
TRBJ1-2 TRBV10-3 NA CAISESDGFYGYTF
TRBJ1-1 TRBV5-1 TRBD1 CASRPLRQGTSIDTEAFF
TRBJ2-5 TRBV6-1 TRBD2 CASSVESGGARETQYF
TRBJ1-1 TRBV30 NA CAWEHWVSTEAFF
TRBJ2-7 TRBV18 NA CASSPIVMAANYEQYF
TRBJ1-2 TRBV20-1 NA CSASSYVLAGGYTF
TRBJ2-2 TRBV11-2 NA CASSLYGGTNTGELFF
TRBJ1-1 TRBV6-5 NA CASSYEAGGLNTEAFF
TRBJ2-2 TRBV5-1 NA CASSLEAWSGELFF
TRBJ2-7 TRBV5-5 TRBD2 CASSLAGTSGVYEQYF
TRBJ2-5 TRBV5-1 NA CASSSLGRLPKETQYF
TRBJ2-7 TRBV30 NA CAWKDRSAYEQYF
TRBJ2-5 TRBV5-1 NA CASSLNREETQYF
TRBJ2-7 TRBV5-1 TRBD1 CASSPVGDRDSPYEQYF
TRBJ2-5 TRBV15 TRBD2 CATSRYSSGGAKETQYF
TRBJ2-3 TRBV11-1 TRBD2 CASTPGGLAGGDTDTQYF
TRBJ1-5 TRBV27 NA CASSPIQGKVWNQPQHF
TRBJ1-3 TRBV4-1 TRBD1 CASSQQGAGNTIYF
TRBJ2-2 TRBV28 NA CASRKRGTGELFF
TRBJ2-7 TRBV11-2 TRBD1 CASTRDRAGSYEQYF
TRBJ2-5 TRBV12-3/TRBV12-4 NA CASSLSTDQETQYF
TRBJ2-7 TRBV20-1 TRBD2 CSASLRSGGSYEQYF
TRBJ2-5 TRBV28 NA CASSPGLYQETQYF
TRBJ2-2 TRBV20-1 TRBD2 CSARDSSGLALSTGELFF
TRBJ2-2 TRBV28 TRBD1 CASSTPRQGDTGELFF
TRBJ2-2 TRBV5-1 TRBD1 CASSPLTGAGGELFF
TRBJ2-7 TRBV29-1 TRBD2 CSVDGLAGEQYF
TRBJ1-5 TRBV20-1 NA CSARGGYSNQPQHF
TRBJ2-5 TRBV29-1 TRBD2 CSVVAGAQETQYF
TRBJ2-5 TRBV12-3/TRBV12-4 TRBD2 CASRQRGLAGEKRETQYF
TRBJ2-2 TRBV7-2 TRBD2 CASSRGGTNTGELFF
TRBJ2-2 TRBV7-3 TRBD1 CASSLTRDRDAGELFF
TRBJ1-2 TRBV30 NA CAWSVPDSPYGYTF
TRBJ2-5 TRBV24-1 TRBD1 CATSDPGQGDGTQYF
TRBJ2-5 TRBV6-1 NA CASSTGFETQYF
TRBJ1-2 TRBV12-3/TRBV12-4 NA CASSSSTGYGYTF
TRBJ1-1 TRBV20-1 NA CSASGRGVTEAFF
TRBJ2-7 TRBV6-4 NA CASSAKQGIKYF
TRBJ2-1 TRBV24-1 NA CATSRALNEQFF
TRBJ2-5 TRBV27 NA CASSHFRPPGRVWTQYF
TRBJ2-5 TRBV7-7 TRBD2 CASSPSGAKQETQYF
TRBJ2-7 TRBV6-5 NA CASSYSTGKGSYEQYF
TRBJ1-2 TRBV6-1 NA CASSPDRVANYGYTF
TRBJ1-1 TRBV7-9 TRBD1 CASSLVGTGEAFF
TRBJ1-5 TRBV28 NA CASRGVGQPQHF